These 10 T cell receptor beta chains originate from one sample sequenced in a study of blood T cells in healthy people across ages (dated by TCRdb to about 2015). Libraries were made using 5' RACE. Sequenced on an Illumina HiSeq 2500. A second PCR of about 7 to 12 cycles was run with a J-beta primer mix and a sample-barcoded 5' primer. Starting from the raw public reads, TCRdb applied fastp trimming at Q25, assembled clones with MiXCR and retained in-frame beta chains. Identical CDR3 protein sequences are pooled into one entry, listed with their most common genes and DNA. Across this sample there are 600,000 to 900,000 distinct CDR3 sequences, with around 25% seen only once. The ten largest account for 2.5% to 3.5% of the sample. These records were also assigned to another study, of T cells of mothers and their children.

The sample comprised blood. The receptors come from a boy aged 5-17 years in good health.

V is TRBV3-1 and J is TRBJ1-3; D ambiguous. The CDR3 covers 15 residues. Germline V gene data show CDR1 as LGHDT and CDR2 as YNNKEL (reference sequence). V shed 0 bases and J shed 4 bases, with 10 bases lying between them. The chain's CDR3 is CASSQESGAGNTIYF. The CDR3 DNA sequence: TGTGCCAGCAGCCAAGAGTCAGGAGCCGGAAACACCATATATTTT.

The sample holds a few counts of this clonotype. The V call is TRBV7-9, the J call TRBJ2-7; D is possibly TRBD1 (6 bases). V lost 5 bases and J lost 1, with 15 bases in between. The CDR3 is 15 amino acids. Germline assignment: CDR1 SEHNR and CDR2 FQNEAQ (reference sequence). In DNA form, the CDR3 reads TGTGCCAGCAGCCTAGGTTGGGGGCCTTCCTACGAGCAGTACTTC. It codes for CASSLGWGPSYEQYF. Filled out from reference TRBV7-9 and TRBJ2-7, the complete variable domain reads DTGVSQNPRHKITKRGQNVTFRCDPISEHNRLYWYRQTLGQGPEFLTYFQNEAQLEKSRLLSDRFSAERPKGSFSTLEIQRTEQGDSAMYLCASSLGWGPSYEQYFGPGTRLTVT.

This clonotype was seen more than once but under ten times. One end of the junction varies from germline; a read error may be responsible. V usage is TRBV5-5 and J usage is TRBJ2-3, with 9 bases fitting TRBD1. The CDR3 is made up of 15 amino acids. Germline loops: CDR1 SGHKS, CDR2 YYEKEE (reference sequence). The CDR3: CASSPDRGYTDTQYF. The DNA for the CDR3 is TGCGCCAGCAGTCCTGACAGGGGGTACACAGATACGCAGTATTTT.

The chain combines TRBV9 with TRBJ1-2; D is uncertain. The CDR3 totals 14 residues. Trimming pared 3 bases from V and 0 bases from J, leaving 9 bases between. CDR1 and CDR2 (germline): SGDLS, YYNGEE. The CDR3 loop reads CASSADTSNYGYTF. DNA of the CDR3: TGTGCCAGCAGCGCAGACACCTCTAACTATGGCTACACCTTC.

V and J are TRBV2 and TRBJ2-2, with a possible D match to TRBD1 (6 bases). Germline loops: CDR1 SNHLY, CDR2 FYNNEI. This CDR3 spans 16 amino acids. V was cut by 6 bases and J by 6 bases, with 20 bases left in between. The DNA of the CDR3 is TGTGCCAGCAGGATGACCGGGACAATTAGGGCCGGGGAGCTGTTTTTT. Translated, it gives CASRMTGTIRAGELFF.

CDR3 sequence (DNA): TGTGCCAGCAGTGAGGTGGGAATTCAAGAGACCCAGTACTTC. Translation: CASSEVGIQETQYF. The chain combines TRBV6-1 with TRBJ2-5; D is unclear. The germline V gene encodes CDR1 MNHNS and CDR2 SASEGT. Trimming shortened V by 3 bases and J by 2 bases, and 10 bases separated the two germline ends. CDR3 length: 14 amino acids.

This clonotype was counted between two and nine times. V usage is TRBV10-2 and J usage is TRBJ2-5; 7 positions agree with TRBD1. Germline V gene lookup returns CDR1 WSHSY and CDR2 SAAADI. V dropped 7 bases and J dropped 2; count of bases not matched to a gene: 4. The CDR3 spans 13 residues. The CDR3 is CASTRGQQETQYF. The CDR3 bases are TGCGCCAGCACGAGGGGACAGCAAGAGACCCAGTACTTC.

This rearrangement joins TRBV27 to TRBJ2-6; the D gene is possibly TRBD1 (6 bases). V shed 4 bases and J shed 8 bases, with 12 bases lying between them. Germline V gives CDR1 MNHEY, CDR2 SMNVEV (reference sequence). The CDR3 contains 14 residues. The DNA for the CDR3 is TGTGCCAGCAGTTCCCTACAGGGCACCAACGTCCTGACTTTC. This encodes CASSSLQGTNVLTF.

The V and J genes are TRBV9 and TRBJ2-3, with no clear D. This CDR3 has 14 amino acids. V was cut by 3 bases and J by 2 bases, with 10 bases left in between. Germline V CDR1 and CDR2: SGDLS, YYNGEE. The CDR3: CASSAPTLTDTQYF. The CDR3 DNA reads TGTGCCAGCAGCGCACCAACACTCACAGATACGCAGTATTTT. Full variable domain (remainder filled in from reference TRBV9 and TRBJ2-3): DSGVTQTPKHLITATGQRVTLRCSPRSGDLSVYWYQQSLDQGLQFLIQYYNGEERAKGNILERFSAQQFPDLHSELNLSSLELGDSALYFCASSAPTLTDTQYFGPGTRLTVL.

This chain links TRBV10-3 with TRBJ2-5; 11 nucleotides line up with TRBD1. Gene TRBJ2-7 matches the end of the DNA better, so the J call may be wrong. This CDR3 comprises 15 residues. CDR1 ENHRY and CDR2 SYGVKD come from the germline V gene. The CDR3 nucleotides are TGTGCCATCAGTCCGGGACAGGGGGTATCCTACGAGCAGTACTTC. Its translation is CAISPGQGVSYEQYF.